One sample yielded the 9 T cell receptor beta chains listed below, sequenced in a study of T cell responses to AZD1222 COVID-19 vaccine. TCRdb keeps only in-frame clones here, not all; method: immunoSEQ multiplex PCR. The sample lists some 150,000 clones, around 88% occurring once. Sample: peripheral blood, taken on day 0 of AZD1222 vaccination. These receptors originate from an adult in good health.

V is TRBV9 and J is TRBJ2-2, with D unclear. The V gene's germline CDR1 is SGDLS and CDR2 YYNGEE. V lost 2 bases, J lost 0 bases, and 8 bases lay in between. The CDR3 sequence is 15 residues long. The CDR3 is CASSVSTPNTGELFF. The CDR3 DNA follows: TGTGCCAGCAGCGTTAGTACACCGAACACCGGGGAGCTGTTTTTT. The variable domain in full, with the rest retrieved from reference TRBV9 and TRBJ2-2, is DSGVTQTPKHLITATGQRVTLRCSPRSGDLSVYWYQQSLDQGLQFLIQYYNGEERAKGNILERFSAQQFPDLHSELNLSSLELGDSALYFCASSVSTPNTGELFFGEGSRLTVL.

DNA of the CDR3: TGTGCCATCAGTGGTGGGGACAGGGTGAACACCGGGGAGCTGTTTTTT. It yields the protein CAISGGDRVNTGELFF. The chain carries TRBV10-3 and TRBJ2-2, with 9 positions matching TRBD1. This CDR3 comprises 16 residues. V trimming: 4 bases; J trimming: 1 base; junction bases outside the gene matches: 4. The germline V gene encodes CDR1 ENHRY and CDR2 SYGVKD.

The V gene is TRBV28, the J gene TRBJ1-5; D is undetermined. The V end lost 5 bases, the J end lost 3 bases, and 14 bases lay between the germline ends. Germline assignment: CDR1 MDHEN and CDR2 SYDVKM. The CDR3 sequence is 15 residues long. The CDR3 DNA is TGTGCCAGCAGTATGGTCACCGGGGTCAATCAGCCCCAGCATTTT. This encodes CASSMVTGVNQPQHF.

The genes are TRBV7-2 and TRBJ2-2; 7 bases agree with TRBD2. Trimming at V came to 4 bases and at J to 6 bases, leaving 17 bases not matched to a gene. Germline V gene lookup returns CDR1 SGHTA and CDR2 FQGNSA. The CDR3 extends over 18 amino acids. The CDR3 loop reads CASSSRPVAGVASGELFF. In DNA, the CDR3 is TGTGCCAGCAGCTCCCGCCCGGTCGCGGGAGTAGCTTCCGGGGAGCTGTTTTTT.

The chain uses TRBV7-9 and TRBJ2-3; perhaps D is TRBD1 or TRBD2 (5 bases each). CDR3 length: 14 amino acids. Germline V gene sequence: CDR1 SEHNR, CDR2 FQNEAQ (reference sequence). V was pared by 4 bases and J by 10 bases, with 18 bases between. CDR3 loop: CASSYPRGSEAQYF. As DNA, the CDR3 is TGTGCCAGCAGCTACCCCCGGGGCTCCGAAGCGCAGTATTTT.

The V and J genes are TRBV14 and TRBJ1-4, with no clear D. The germline V gene encodes CDR1 SGHDN and CDR2 FVKESK. The CDR3 covers 12 residues. Trimming stripped 1 base from V and 8 bases from J, with 5 bases between. The CDR3 DNA is TGTGCCAGCAGCCAAGTTGGGGAAAAACTGTTTTTT. Translation: CASSQVGEKLFF.

For this clone: Distinct nucleotide sequences in the sample also encode this CDR3. The J gene is TRBJ2-7, the V gene TRBV7-8; D is undetermined. Germline loops: CDR1 SGHVS, CDR2 FQNEAQ. The ends were cut back, 5 bases at V and 0 bases at J, with 11 bases in the middle. The CDR3 runs to 14 residues. This CDR3 reads CASSPGRLSYEQYF. CDR3 bases: TGTGCCAGCAGCCCCGGCCGGCTCTCCTACGAGCAGTACTTC.

This chain uses TRBV6-2 or TRBV6-3 with TRBJ1-2, with D unclear. The CDR3 sequence is 12 residues long. V lost 6 bases to trimming and J lost 2 bases, with 7 bases between them. The germline gives CDR1 MNHEY, CDR2 SVGEGT. The CDR3 reads CASSQKNYGYTF. CDR3 DNA sequence: TGTGCCAGCAGCCAAAAGAACTATGGCTACACCTTC.

The chain is built from TRBV28 and TRBJ1-2; TRBD1 might be the D (6 bases). There are 15 residues in the CDR3. The V gene's germline CDR1 is MDHEN and CDR2 SYDVKM. With 3 bases removed from V and 8 bases from J, the gap between germline ends came to 19 bases. The CDR3 is CASSLLPTGLGGYTF. The CDR3 DNA follows: TGTGCCAGCAGTTTGCTTCCTACAGGGTTAGGGGGCTACACCTTC.